Listed below are T cell receptor beta chains from one sample, sequenced in a study of CD8+CD57+ T cells in acquired aplastic anemia. TCRdb re-derived calls from the reads in MiXCR, one entry per CDR3 protein. The sample includes 65,000 to 85,000 distinct CDR3 sequences, roughly half of them seen just once. The specimen was sorted CD4+, CD8+, or CD8+CD57+ T cells (not recorded which) from PBMCs. The receptors derive from a human donor in good health, serving as a control. CDR3s include the opening cysteine and the closing phenylalanine or tryptophan. The D gene is left open where the match is weak. Expanded clones are given a class, and other clones once, few, many or no size at all.

d_call: TRBD2
clone_size: few
j_call: TRBJ2-1
v_call: TRBV18
cdr3_aa: CASSPLAGGNYNEQFF
cdr3_nt: TGTGCCAGCTCACCACTAGCGGGGGGTAACTACAATGAGCAGTTCTTC

d_call: -
clone_size: -
j_call: TRBJ2-1
v_call: TRBV20-1
cdr3_aa: CNAREDSGEQFF
cdr3_nt: TGCAATGCTAGAGAGGACTCCGGTGAGCAGTTCTTC

d_call: -
clone_size: many
j_call: TRBJ2-7
v_call: TRBV27
cdr3_aa: CASSSLGFYEQYF
cdr3_nt: TGTGCCAGCAGTTCTCTCGGGTTCTACGAGCAGTACTTC

d_call: -
clone_size: many
j_call: TRBJ1-5
v_call: TRBV3-1
cdr3_aa: CASSQEAVSNQPQHF
cdr3_nt: TGTGCCAGCAGCCAAGAGGCTGTTAGCAATCAGCCCCAGCATTTT

d_call: -
clone_size: -
j_call: TRBJ2-5
v_call: TRBV10-2
cdr3_aa: CASGGIEETQYF
cdr3_nt: TGCGCCAGCGGAGGGATAGAAGAGACCCAGTACTTC

d_call: TRBD1
clone_size: many
j_call: TRBJ1-5
v_call: TRBV12-3/TRBV12-4
cdr3_aa: CASSSGQGAISNQPQHF
cdr3_nt: TGTGCCAGCAGTTCCGGACAGGGGGCGATCAGCAATCAGCCCCAGCATTTT

d_call: -
clone_size: -
j_call: TRBJ1-1
v_call: TRBV15
cdr3_aa: CATSTSVNTEAFF
cdr3_nt: TGTGCCACCAGCACGTCCGTTAACACTGAGGCTTTCTTT

d_call: -
clone_size: -
j_call: TRBJ2-7
v_call: TRBV19
cdr3_aa: CASSELEICEQYF
cdr3_nt: TGTGCCAGCAGTGAATTGGAGATATGCGAGCAGTACTTC

d_call: -
clone_size: many
j_call: TRBJ1-6
v_call: TRBV12-3/TRBV12-4
cdr3_aa: CASSLAGSIRSPLHF
cdr3_nt: TGTGCCAGCAGTTTAGCAGGGAGTATACGTTCACCCCTCCACTTT

d_call: -
clone_size: -
j_call: TRBJ1-2
v_call: TRBV2
cdr3_aa: CASSQTREVGYTF
cdr3_nt: TGTGCCAGCAGCCAGACTAGGGAGGTTGGCTACACCTTC

d_call: TRBD1
clone_size: many
j_call: TRBJ1-2
v_call: TRBV27
cdr3_aa: CASSFQTGGVYGYTF
cdr3_nt: TGTGCCAGCAGTTTCCAGACAGGGGGCGTCTATGGCTACACCTTC

d_call: -
clone_size: -
j_call: TRBJ2-1
v_call: TRBV20-1
cdr3_aa: CSASDSRGYNEQFF
cdr3_nt: TGCAGTGCTAGTGACTCCCGGGGGTACAATGAGCAGTTCTTC

d_call: -
clone_size: -
j_call: TRBJ1-4
v_call: TRBV6-1
cdr3_aa: CASSPPGGYNEKLFF
cdr3_nt: TGTGCCAGCAGCCCCCCGGGAGGGTATAATGAAAAACTGTTTTTT

d_call: -
clone_size: once
j_call: TRBJ2-7
v_call: TRBV6-2/TRBV6-3
cdr3_aa: CASSYTTAYSLSDEQYF
cdr3_nt: TGTGCCAGCAGTTACACGACAGCATACAGTCTCTCCGACGAGCAGTACTTC

d_call: TRBD2
clone_size: -
j_call: TRBJ2-5
v_call: TRBV7-9
cdr3_aa: CASSLVGLAGLETQYF
cdr3_nt: TGTGCCAGCAGCTTAGTGGGACTAGCGGGGCTAGAGACCCAGTACTTC

d_call: -
clone_size: -
j_call: TRBJ1-6
v_call: TRBV9
cdr3_aa: CASSSRGDASSPLHF
cdr3_nt: TGTGCCAGCAGCTCTCGGGGGGACGCTAGTTCACCCCTCCACTTT

d_call: TRBD1
clone_size: many
j_call: TRBJ2-6
v_call: TRBV5-1
cdr3_aa: CASGTGTGANVLTF
cdr3_nt: TGCGCCAGCGGGACAGGGACTGGGGCCAACGTCCTGACTTTC

d_call: TRBD2
clone_size: few
j_call: TRBJ2-1
v_call: TRBV29-1
cdr3_aa: CSVEGLAGNYSEQFF
cdr3_nt: TGCAGCGTTGAAGGACTAGCGGGGAACTACAGTGAGCAGTTCTTC

d_call: -
clone_size: medium-sized
j_call: TRBJ2-5
v_call: TRBV2
cdr3_aa: CASILQETQYF
cdr3_nt: TGTGCCAGCATACTCCAAGAGACCCAGTACTTC

d_call: -
clone_size: -
j_call: TRBJ2-3
v_call: TRBV24-1
cdr3_aa: CATSDSYTQYF
cdr3_nt: TGTGCCACCAGTGATTCGTATACGCAGTATTTT

d_call: TRBD1
clone_size: many
j_call: TRBJ2-1
v_call: TRBV11-2
cdr3_aa: CASSSHLGDSYNEQFF
cdr3_nt: TGTGCCAGCAGCTCCCATCTCGGGGACAGTTACAATGAGCAGTTCTTC

d_call: TRBD1
clone_size: -
j_call: TRBJ2-2
v_call: TRBV3-1
cdr3_aa: CASSQDWDGTATGELFF
cdr3_nt: TGTGCCAGCAGCCAAGATTGGGACGGGACAGCTACCGGGGAGCTGTTTTTT

d_call: -
clone_size: -
j_call: TRBJ1-5
v_call: TRBV25-1
cdr3_aa: CASPGGATHQPQHF
cdr3_nt: TGTGCCAGCCCTGGGGGGGCAACCCATCAGCCCCAGCATTTT

d_call: TRBD1
clone_size: -
j_call: TRBJ1-6
v_call: TRBV7-6
cdr3_aa: CASSLQGVYSPLHF
cdr3_nt: TGTGCCAGCAGCTTACAGGGGGTCTATTCACCCCTCCACTTT

d_call: TRBD2
clone_size: -
j_call: TRBJ2-3
v_call: TRBV29-1
cdr3_aa: CSVGGPGTSGTDTQYF
cdr3_nt: TGCAGCGTTGGGGGACCGGGGACTAGCGGCACAGATACGCAGTATTTT

d_call: TRBD2
clone_size: -
j_call: TRBJ2-7
v_call: TRBV7-6
cdr3_aa: CASSRTSGVDEQYF
cdr3_nt: TGTGCCAGCAGTCGGACTAGCGGGGTTGACGAGCAGTACTTC

d_call: -
clone_size: -
j_call: TRBJ1-3
v_call: TRBV11-2
cdr3_aa: CASSLVASSSGNTIYF
cdr3_nt: TGTGCCAGCAGCTTAGTTGCGTCGAGCTCTGGAAACACCATATATTTT

d_call: -
clone_size: medium-sized
j_call: TRBJ2-7
v_call: TRBV10-3
cdr3_aa: CAISESSYEQYF
cdr3_nt: TGTGCCATCAGTGAGAGCTCCTACGAGCAGTACTTC

d_call: -
clone_size: -
j_call: TRBJ2-2
v_call: TRBV10-2
cdr3_aa: CASRGSLYTGELFF
cdr3_nt: TGCGCCAGCAGGGGGAGCTTGTACACCGGGGAGCTGTTTTTT

d_call: -
clone_size: -
j_call: TRBJ2-3
v_call: TRBV2
cdr3_aa: CASSQRDTQYF
cdr3_nt: TGTGCCAGCTCCCAGCGGGATACGCAGTATTTT

d_call: TRBD1
clone_size: medium-sized
j_call: TRBJ1-1
v_call: TRBV10-3
cdr3_aa: CAITATGVVTEAFF
cdr3_nt: TGTGCCATCACCGCGACAGGGGTTGTCACTGAAGCTTTCTTT

d_call: -
clone_size: medium-sized
j_call: TRBJ1-1
v_call: TRBV19
cdr3_aa: CASATLTNTEAFF
cdr3_nt: TGTGCCAGTGCGACCTTGACGAACACTGAAGCTTTCTTT

d_call: -
clone_size: few
j_call: TRBJ1-1
v_call: TRBV10-3
cdr3_aa: CASKGEANTEAFF
cdr3_nt: TGTGCCTCCAAAGGTGAAGCTAACACTGAAGCTTTCTTT

d_call: -
clone_size: -
j_call: TRBJ2-5
v_call: TRBV10-3
cdr3_aa: CAISESGKGEQTQYF
cdr3_nt: TGTGCCATCAGTGAGTCGGGGAAGGGGGAACAGACCCAGTACTTC

d_call: -
clone_size: -
j_call: TRBJ2-5
v_call: TRBV7-9
cdr3_aa: CASSLRVGARETQYF
cdr3_nt: TGTGCCAGCAGCCTGCGGGTGGGAGCTAGAGAGACCCAGTACTTC

d_call: TRBD1
clone_size: few
j_call: TRBJ1-4
v_call: TRBV27
cdr3_aa: CASSLWPGPGGEKLFF
cdr3_nt: TGTGCCAGCAGTTTATGGCCCGGGCCAGGGGGGGAAAAACTGTTTTTT

d_call: -
clone_size: -
j_call: TRBJ2-1
v_call: TRBV5-1
cdr3_aa: CASSEAPYRERFF
cdr3_nt: TGCGCCAGCTCCGAGGCCCCTTATCGCGAGCGGTTCTTC

d_call: TRBD1
clone_size: many
j_call: TRBJ1-1
v_call: TRBV2
cdr3_aa: CASTTGITEAFF
cdr3_nt: TGTGCCAGCACGACAGGGATCACTGAAGCTTTCTTT

d_call: -
clone_size: -
j_call: TRBJ2-1
v_call: TRBV7-8
cdr3_aa: CASSLDTGTYNEQFF
cdr3_nt: TGTGCCAGCAGCTTAGACACCGGCACATACAATGAGCAGTTCTTC

d_call: TRBD1
clone_size: -
j_call: TRBJ2-7
v_call: TRBV15
cdr3_aa: CATSRGQDLSEQYF
cdr3_nt: TGTGCCACCAGCAGGGGACAGGACCTATCCGAGCAGTACTTC

d_call: -
clone_size: many
j_call: TRBJ2-3
v_call: TRBV9
cdr3_aa: CASSRVRQDGSDENTQYF
cdr3_nt: TGTGCCAGCAGCCGAGTCCGTCAAGACGGCAGTGATGAAAATACGCAGTATTTT

d_call: -
clone_size: -
j_call: TRBJ1-5
v_call: TRBV20-1
cdr3_aa: CSARRQTRNQPQHF
cdr3_nt: TGCAGTGCTAGACGTCAGACACGCAATCAGCCCCAGCATTTT

d_call: -
clone_size: many
j_call: TRBJ2-2
v_call: TRBV6-1
cdr3_aa: CASSGTDTGELFF
cdr3_nt: TGTGCCAGCAGCGGGACTGACACCGGGGAGCTGTTTTTT